The T cell receptor beta chain under discussion was sequenced for a study of radiotherapy plus CTLA-4 blockade in lung cancer. Study-level information: There were objective responses in roughly 17% of patients, and around 31% had disease control. General study results and limits: In blood, tumor-derived TCR clones expanded after radiotherapy plus ipilimumab. How blood T cell clones changed early, along with interferon-beta, reportedly forecast response best.

Data came from immunoSEQ multiplex PCR; TCRdb stores just in-frame clones and leaves some out. The sample records some 80,000 clones, about 84% being singletons. As for this clone: As yet, its antigen is unknown.

Between the trimmed V and J ends, which lost 7 bases and 0 bases, there was a span of 7 bases. Germline assignment: CDR1 MNHNY and CDR2 SVGAGI (reference sequence). The length of the CDR3 is 14 residues. Focal radiation plus CTLA-4 blockade with ipilimumab was given to patients with chemo-refractory metastatic non-small-cell lung cancer. The TCR sequence derives from a human donor with non-small cell lung cancer who had stable disease on radiotherapy plus ipilimumab. The sample here was peripheral blood, taken from a patient treated with radiotherapy plus ipilimumab. The V call is TRBV6-6, the J call TRBJ1-6; no clear D. CDR3 amino acids: CASTGSSYNSPLHF. CDR3 nucleotide sequence: TGTGCCAGCACCGGGAGCTCCTATAATTCACCCCTCCACTTT.